This entry describes one T cell receptor beta chain. Antigen specificity is unknown. PCR primers comprised 60 Vbeta and 13 Jbeta primers. Profiled with immunoSEQ multiplex PCR; TCRdb holds only in-frame clones, not every one. The top ten clones hold around 1.5% of a sample with 150,000 to 200,000 clones, around 81% of them seen once. The data belong to a study of cytomegalovirus exposure and HLA in healthy donors. Regarding the study as a whole: Earlier analysis yielded a pattern in which most TCR beta V segments were productive about 87% or about 30% of the time.

The CDR3 is made up of 16 amino acids. Trimming removed 4 bases from V and 1 base from J; junction bases left unmatched: 9. The germline V gene encodes CDR1 MNHEY and CDR2 SMNVEV (reference sequence). This receptor was identified in a man aged 40-49 years in good health and CMV-seronegative. The chain employs TRBV27 and TRBJ1-1; 7 bases agree with TRBD1. The specimen sequenced was PBMCs. The CDR3 region is CASSWEGGVGNTEAFF. The CDR3 nucleotides read TGTGCCAGCAGTTGGGAAGGGGGCGTAGGGAACACTGAAGCTTTCTTT.